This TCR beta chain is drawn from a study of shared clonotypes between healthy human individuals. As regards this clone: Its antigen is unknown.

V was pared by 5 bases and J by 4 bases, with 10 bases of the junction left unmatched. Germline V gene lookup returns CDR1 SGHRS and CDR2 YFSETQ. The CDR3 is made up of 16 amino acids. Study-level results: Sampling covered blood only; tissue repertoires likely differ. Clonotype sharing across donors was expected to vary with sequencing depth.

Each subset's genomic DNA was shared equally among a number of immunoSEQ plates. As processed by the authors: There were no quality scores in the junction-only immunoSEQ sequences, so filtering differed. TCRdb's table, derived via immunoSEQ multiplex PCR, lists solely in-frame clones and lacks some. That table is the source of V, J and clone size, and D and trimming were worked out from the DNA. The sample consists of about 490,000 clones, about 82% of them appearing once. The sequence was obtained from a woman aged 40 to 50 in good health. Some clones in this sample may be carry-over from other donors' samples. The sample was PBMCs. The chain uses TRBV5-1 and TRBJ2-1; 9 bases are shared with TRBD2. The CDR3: CASRPRAGGFYNEQFF. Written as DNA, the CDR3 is TGCGCCAGCAGACCCCGCGCGGGAGGGTTTTACAATGAGCAGTTCTTC.